This T cell receptor beta chain was captured in a study of blood T cell repertoires in COVID-19. TCRdb keeps only in-frame clones here, not all; method: immunoSEQ multiplex PCR. The table lists about 200,000 clones, 75% to 85% of them singletons. Losses at the gene ends were 7 bases for V and 3 bases for J; bases not matched to a gene: 9. CDR1 is MNHNY, CDR2 SVGAGI, per germline (reference sequence). CDR3 length: 16 residues. The sample was peripheral blood. The clonotype was recovered from a human donor in a cohort sampled during active COVID-19. The gene calls are TRBV6-6 and TRBJ1-6; 7 nucleotides match TRBD1. The CDR3 DNA follows: TGTGCCAGCAAGCGAAGAGGGGACAGCTATAATTCACCCCTCCACTTT. Amino acid sequence: CASKRRGDSYNSPLHF.